This TCR beta chain was recovered during a study of glioma-infiltrating T cells after dendritic cell vaccination. The sample holds one count of this clone. The antigen remains undetermined. Study-level results: Survival was not directly related to TCR clonality in these patients. Patients with more pretreatment TILs had longer time to progression and survival. Only a small number of patients had complete blood and tumor samples.

Time point meaning: after dendritic cell vaccination, including at tumor progression/relapse. Some clones are missing from TCRdb's copy, which holds only in-frame ones; the method was immunoSEQ multiplex PCR. Here the sample spans just under 100,000 clones, 80% being singletons. CDR3 length: 13 amino acids. Germline V gives CDR1 MDHEN, CDR2 SYDVKM. V dropped 5 bases and J dropped 6; count of bases not matched to a gene: 5. This sequence was found in a human donor with glioblastoma. This specimen was blood, taken after dendritic cell vaccination. The rearrangement joins TRBV28 to TRBJ1-2, with 8 bases aligning to TRBD1. The CDR3 nucleotides read TGTGCCAGCAGTCAGGGGGCTATTGATGGCTACACCTTC. It specifies CASSQGAIDGYTF.